This TCR beta chain was identified during a study of shared clonotypes between healthy human individuals. CD45RO-negative cells were positively selected for CCR7, leaving out terminally differentiated effector memory CD45RA+ cells. Sequencing used immunoSEQ multiplex PCR; TCRdb keeps in-frame clones, though not all of them. The table shows approximately 1.9 million clones, with about 94% occurring only once. On this clone: Other DNA sequences in this sample translate to the same CDR3.

The germline V gene encodes CDR1 MDHEN and CDR2 SYDVKM. This CDR3 has 11 residues. V gave up 3 bases and J gave up 7 bases, with 3 bases separating them. The chain links TRBV28 to TRBJ1-4; D remains unclear. Input material: naive CD8+ T cells from PBMCs. This TCR derives from a man aged 18 to 29 in good health. Some clones in this sample may be carry-over from other donors' samples. The CDR3 sequence: CASSFREKLFF. In nucleotides, the CDR3 is TGTGCCAGCAGTTTCCGTGAAAAACTGTTTTTT.